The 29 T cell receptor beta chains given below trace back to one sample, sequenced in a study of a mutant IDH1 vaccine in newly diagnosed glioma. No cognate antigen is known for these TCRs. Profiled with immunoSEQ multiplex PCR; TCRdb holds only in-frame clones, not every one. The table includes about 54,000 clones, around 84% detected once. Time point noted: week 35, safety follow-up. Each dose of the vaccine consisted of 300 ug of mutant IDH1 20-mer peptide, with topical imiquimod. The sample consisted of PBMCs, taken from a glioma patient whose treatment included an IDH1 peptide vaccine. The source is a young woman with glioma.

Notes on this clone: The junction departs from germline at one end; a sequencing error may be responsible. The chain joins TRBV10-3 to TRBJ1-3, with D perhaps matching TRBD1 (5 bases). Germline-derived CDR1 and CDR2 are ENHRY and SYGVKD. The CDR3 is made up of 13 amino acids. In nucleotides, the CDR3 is TGTGCCATCCGTGAGGGGCCCGGAAACACCATATATTTT. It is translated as CAIREGPGNTIYF.

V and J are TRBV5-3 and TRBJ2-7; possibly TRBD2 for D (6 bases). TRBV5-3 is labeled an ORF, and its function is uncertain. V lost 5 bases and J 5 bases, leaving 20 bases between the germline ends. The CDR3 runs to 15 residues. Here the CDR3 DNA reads TGTGCCAGAAGTCCCACGTTGGGGGAGGCCCACGAGCAGTACTTC. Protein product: CARSPTLGEAHEQYF.

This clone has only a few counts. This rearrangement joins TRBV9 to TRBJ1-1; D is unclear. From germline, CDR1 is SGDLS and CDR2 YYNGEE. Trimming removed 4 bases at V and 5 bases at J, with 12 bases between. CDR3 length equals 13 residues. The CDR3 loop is CASSPRVGTEAFF. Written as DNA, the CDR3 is TGTGCCAGCAGCCCCCGAGTTGGGACTGAAGCTTTCTTT.

Written as DNA, the CDR3 is TGCGCCAGCAGCGAAAACAGCGCTAACACTGAAGCTTTCTTT. It encodes CASSENSANTEAFF. The chain joins TRBV5-1 to TRBJ1-1; D remains ambiguous. Between the trimmed V and J ends, which lost 4 bases and 2 bases, there was a span of 12 bases. Germline CDR1 SGHRS, CDR2 YFSETQ. The CDR3 is 14 amino acids.

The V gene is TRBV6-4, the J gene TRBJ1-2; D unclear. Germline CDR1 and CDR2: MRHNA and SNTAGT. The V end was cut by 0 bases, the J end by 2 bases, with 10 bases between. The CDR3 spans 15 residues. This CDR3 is CASSDSKMGNYGYTF. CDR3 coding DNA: TGTGCCAGCAGTGACTCGAAGATGGGAAACTATGGCTACACCTTC.

CDR3 DNA sequence: TGTGCCAGCAGCTTAATTGCGGGGGGGGCCTACGAGCAGTACTTC. Translation gives CASSLIAGGAYEQYF. The chain has TRBV7-2 and TRBJ2-7, with 9 bases identical to TRBD2. The ends lost 2 bases at V and 2 bases at J; junction bases unmatched: 4. Germline loops: CDR1 SGHTA, CDR2 FQGNSA. The CDR3 totals 15 residues.

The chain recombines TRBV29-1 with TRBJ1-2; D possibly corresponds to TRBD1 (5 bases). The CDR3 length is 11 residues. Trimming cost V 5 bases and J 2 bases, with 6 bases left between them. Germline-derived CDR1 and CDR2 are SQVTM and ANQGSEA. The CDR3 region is CSVRQNYGYTF. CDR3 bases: TGCAGCGTTAGACAGAACTATGGCTACACCTTC.

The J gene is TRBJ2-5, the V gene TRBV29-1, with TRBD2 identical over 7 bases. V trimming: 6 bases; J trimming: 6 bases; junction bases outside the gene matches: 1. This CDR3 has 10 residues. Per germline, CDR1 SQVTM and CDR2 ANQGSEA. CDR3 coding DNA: TGCAGCGTCGGGGGGAAGACCCAGTACTTC. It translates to CSVGGKTQYF.

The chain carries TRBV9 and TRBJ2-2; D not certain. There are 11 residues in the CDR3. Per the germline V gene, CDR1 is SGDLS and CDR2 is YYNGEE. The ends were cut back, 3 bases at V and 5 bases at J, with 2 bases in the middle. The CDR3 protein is CASSATGELFF. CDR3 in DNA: TGTGCCAGCAGCGCTACCGGGGAGCTGTTTTTT.

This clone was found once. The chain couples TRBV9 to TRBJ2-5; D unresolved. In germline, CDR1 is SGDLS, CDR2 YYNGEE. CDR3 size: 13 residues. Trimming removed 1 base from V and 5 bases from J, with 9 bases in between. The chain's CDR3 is CASSVNYGETQYF. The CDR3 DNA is TGTGCCAGCAGCGTAAACTACGGTGAGACCCAGTACTTC.

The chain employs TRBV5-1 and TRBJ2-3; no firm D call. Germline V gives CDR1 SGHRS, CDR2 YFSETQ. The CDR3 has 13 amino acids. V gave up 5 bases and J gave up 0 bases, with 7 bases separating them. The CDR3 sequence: CASSWVSTDTQYF. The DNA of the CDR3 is TGCGCCAGCAGTTGGGTTAGCACAGATACGCAGTATTTT.

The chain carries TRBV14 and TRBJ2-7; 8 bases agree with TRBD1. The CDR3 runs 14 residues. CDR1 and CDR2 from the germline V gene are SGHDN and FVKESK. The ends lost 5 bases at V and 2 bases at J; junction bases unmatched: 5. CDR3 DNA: TGTGCCAGCAGCGGAGTGACAGGGGCCTACGAGCAGTACTTC. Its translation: CASSGVTGAYEQYF.

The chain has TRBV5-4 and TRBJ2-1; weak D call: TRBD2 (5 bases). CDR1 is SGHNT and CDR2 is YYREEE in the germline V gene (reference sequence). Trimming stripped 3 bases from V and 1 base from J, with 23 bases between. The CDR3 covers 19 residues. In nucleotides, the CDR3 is TGTGCCAGCAGCTCCCGACATCCGGGATCATCAGTTTCCTACAATGAGCAGTTCTTC. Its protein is CASSSRHPGSSVSYNEQFF. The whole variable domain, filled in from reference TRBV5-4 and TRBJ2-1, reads ETGVTQSPTHLIKTRGQQVTLRCSSQSGHNTVSWYQQALGQGPQFIFQYYREEENGRGNFPPRFSGLQFPNYSSELNVNALELDDSALYLCASSSRHPGSSVSYNEQFFGPGTRLTVL.

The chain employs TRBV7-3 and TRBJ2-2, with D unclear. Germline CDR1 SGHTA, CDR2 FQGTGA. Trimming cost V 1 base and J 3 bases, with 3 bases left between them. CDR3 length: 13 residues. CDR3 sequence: CASSLSDTGELFF. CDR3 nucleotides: TGTGCCAGCAGCTTAAGCGACACCGGGGAGCTGTTTTTT. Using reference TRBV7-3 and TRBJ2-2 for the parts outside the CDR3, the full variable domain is GAGVSQTPSNKVTEKGKYVELRCDPISGHTALYWYRQSLGQGPEFLIYFQGTGAADDSGLPNDRFFAVRPEGSVSTLKIQRTERGDSAVYLCASSLSDTGELFFGEGSRLTVL.

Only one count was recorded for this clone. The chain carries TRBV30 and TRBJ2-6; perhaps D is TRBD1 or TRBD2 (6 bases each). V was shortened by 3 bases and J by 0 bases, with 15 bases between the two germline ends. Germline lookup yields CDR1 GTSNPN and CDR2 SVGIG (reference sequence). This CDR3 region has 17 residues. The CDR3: CAWRGRTAISGANVLTF. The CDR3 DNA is TGTGCCTGGAGGGGGAGGACAGCCATCTCTGGGGCCAACGTCCTGACTTTC.

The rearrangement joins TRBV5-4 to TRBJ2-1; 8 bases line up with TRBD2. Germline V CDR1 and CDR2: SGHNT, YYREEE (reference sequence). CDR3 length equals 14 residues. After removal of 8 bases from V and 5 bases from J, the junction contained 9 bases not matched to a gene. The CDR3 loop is CASWGGGQNNEQFF. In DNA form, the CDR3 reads TGTGCCAGTTGGGGCGGGGGGCAAAACAATGAGCAGTTCTTC.

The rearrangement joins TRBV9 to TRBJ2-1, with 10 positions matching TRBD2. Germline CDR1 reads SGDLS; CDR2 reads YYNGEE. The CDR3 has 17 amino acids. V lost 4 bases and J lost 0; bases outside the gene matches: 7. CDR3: CASSTSLAGISYNEQFF. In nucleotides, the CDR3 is TGTGCCAGCAGCACCTCACTAGCGGGAATCTCCTACAATGAGCAGTTCTTC.

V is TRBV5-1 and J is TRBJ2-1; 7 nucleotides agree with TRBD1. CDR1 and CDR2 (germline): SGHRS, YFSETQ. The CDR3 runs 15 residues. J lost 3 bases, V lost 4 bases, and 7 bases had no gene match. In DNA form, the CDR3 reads TGCGCCAGCAGCCCCGGGACAGCCCTCTACAATGAGCAGTTCTTC. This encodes CASSPGTALYNEQFF.

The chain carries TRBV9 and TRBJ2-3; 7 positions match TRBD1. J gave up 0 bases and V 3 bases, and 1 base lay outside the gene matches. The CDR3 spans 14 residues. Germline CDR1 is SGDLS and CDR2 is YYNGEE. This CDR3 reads CASSAQGSTDTQYF. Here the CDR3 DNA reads TGTGCCAGCAGCGCACAGGGGAGCACAGATACGCAGTATTTT.

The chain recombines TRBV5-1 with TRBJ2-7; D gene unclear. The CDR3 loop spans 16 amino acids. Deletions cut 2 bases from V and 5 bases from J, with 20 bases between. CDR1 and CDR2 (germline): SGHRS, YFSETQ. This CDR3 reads CASSLLRGRSPDEQYF. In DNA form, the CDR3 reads TGCGCCAGCAGCTTACTTCGTGGGCGGAGCCCCGACGAGCAGTACTTC.

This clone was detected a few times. The CDR3 bases are TGTGCCATCAGTGAGTCGACAGGGCCAACTAGCACAGATACGCAGTATTTT. Encoded protein: CAISESTGPTSTDTQYF. The chain carries TRBV10-3 and TRBJ2-3; TRBD1 matches 7 bases. Trimming took 0 bases from V and 0 from J; bases not matched to a gene: 6. CDR3 length: 17 residues. Per the germline V gene, CDR1 is ENHRY and CDR2 is SYGVKD.

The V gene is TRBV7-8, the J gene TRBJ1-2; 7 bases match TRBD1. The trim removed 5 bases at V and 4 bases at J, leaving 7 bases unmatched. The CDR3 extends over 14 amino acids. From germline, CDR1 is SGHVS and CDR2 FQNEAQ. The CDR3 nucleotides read TGTGCCAGCAGCCCTCACAGGGGCCCCTATGGCTACACCTTC. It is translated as CASSPHRGPYGYTF.

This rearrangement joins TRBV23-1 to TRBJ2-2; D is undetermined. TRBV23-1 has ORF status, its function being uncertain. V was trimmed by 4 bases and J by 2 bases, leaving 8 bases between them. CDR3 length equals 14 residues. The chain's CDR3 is CASSPPCNTGELFF. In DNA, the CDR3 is TGCGCCAGCAGTCCCCCCTGTAACACCGGGGAGCTGTTTTTT.

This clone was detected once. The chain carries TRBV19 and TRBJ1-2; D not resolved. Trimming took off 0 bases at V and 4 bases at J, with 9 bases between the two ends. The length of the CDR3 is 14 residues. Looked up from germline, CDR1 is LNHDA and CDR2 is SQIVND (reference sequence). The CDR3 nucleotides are TGTGCCAGTAGTATAGAGGGTTTGGTCTATGGCTACACCTTC. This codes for CASSIEGLVYGYTF.

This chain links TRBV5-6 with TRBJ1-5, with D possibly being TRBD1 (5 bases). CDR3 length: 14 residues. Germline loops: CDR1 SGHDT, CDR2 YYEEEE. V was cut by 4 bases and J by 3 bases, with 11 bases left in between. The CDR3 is CASSPGGVNQPQHF. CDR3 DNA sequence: TGTGCCAGCAGCCCGGGGGGGGTCAATCAGCCCCAGCATTTT. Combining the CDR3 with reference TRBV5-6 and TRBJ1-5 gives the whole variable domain DAGVTQSPTHLIKTRGQQVTLRCSPKSGHDTVSWYQQALGQGPQFIFQYYEEEERQRGNFPDRFSGHQFPNYSSELNVNALLLGDSALYLCASSPGGVNQPQHFGDGTRLSIL.

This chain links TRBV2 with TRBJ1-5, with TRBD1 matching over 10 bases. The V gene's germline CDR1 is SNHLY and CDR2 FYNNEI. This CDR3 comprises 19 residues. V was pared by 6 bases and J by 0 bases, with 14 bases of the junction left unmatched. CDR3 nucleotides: TGTGCCAGCAGGTCACTCAGGGACAGGGGAGGGGGTAGCAATCAGCCCCAGCATTTT. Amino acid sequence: CASRSLRDRGGGSNQPQHF.

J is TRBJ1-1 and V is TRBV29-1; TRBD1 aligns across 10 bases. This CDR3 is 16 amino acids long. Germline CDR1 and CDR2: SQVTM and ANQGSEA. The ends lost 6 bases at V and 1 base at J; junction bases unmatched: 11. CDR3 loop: CSVQRTGGFPNTEAFF. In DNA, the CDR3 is TGCAGCGTACAAAGGACAGGGGGTTTTCCGAACACTGAAGCTTTCTTT. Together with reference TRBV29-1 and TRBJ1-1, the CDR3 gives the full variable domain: SAVISQKPSRDICQRGTSLTIQCQVDSQVTMMFWYRQQPGQSLTLIATANQGSEATYESGFVIDKFPISRPNLTFSTLTVSNMSPEDSSIYLCSVQRTGGFPNTEAFFGQGTRLTVV.

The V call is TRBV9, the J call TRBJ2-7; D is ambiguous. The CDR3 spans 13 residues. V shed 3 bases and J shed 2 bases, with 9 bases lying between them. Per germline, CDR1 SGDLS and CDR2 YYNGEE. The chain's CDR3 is CASSGVRAYEQYF. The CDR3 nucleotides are TGTGCCAGCAGCGGGGTGAGAGCCTACGAGCAGTACTTC.

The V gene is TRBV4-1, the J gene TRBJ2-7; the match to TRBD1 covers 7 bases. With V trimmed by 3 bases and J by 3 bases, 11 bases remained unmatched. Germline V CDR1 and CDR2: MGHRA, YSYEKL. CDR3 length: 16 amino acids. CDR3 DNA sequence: TGCGCCAGCAGCCAGACGCCGGGACAGTTGAACTACGAGCAGTACTTC. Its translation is CASSQTPGQLNYEQYF.